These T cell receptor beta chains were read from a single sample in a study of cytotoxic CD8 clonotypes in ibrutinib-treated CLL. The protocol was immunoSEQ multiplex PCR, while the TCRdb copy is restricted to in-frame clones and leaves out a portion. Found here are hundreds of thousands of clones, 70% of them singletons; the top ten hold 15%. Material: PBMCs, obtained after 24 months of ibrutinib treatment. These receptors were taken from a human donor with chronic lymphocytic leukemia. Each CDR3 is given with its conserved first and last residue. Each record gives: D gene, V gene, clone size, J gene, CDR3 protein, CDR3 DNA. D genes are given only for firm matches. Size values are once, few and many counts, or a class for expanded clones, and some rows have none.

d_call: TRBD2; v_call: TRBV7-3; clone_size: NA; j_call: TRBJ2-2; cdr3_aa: CASSFLRGRTNTGELFF; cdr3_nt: TGTGCCAGCAGCTTTCTCCGCGGGAGGACTAACACCGGGGAGCTGTTTTTT
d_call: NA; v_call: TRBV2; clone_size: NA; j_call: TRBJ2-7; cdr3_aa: CASSYQNEQYF; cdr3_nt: TGTGCCAGCAGTTACCAGAACGAGCAGTACTTC
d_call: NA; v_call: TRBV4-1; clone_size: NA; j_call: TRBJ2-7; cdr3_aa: CASSQDYRYYEQYF; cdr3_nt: TGCGCCAGCAGCCAAGATTACAGGTACTACGAGCAGTACTTC
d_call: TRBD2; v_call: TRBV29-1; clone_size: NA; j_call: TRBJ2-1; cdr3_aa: CSVERRGRGNEQFF; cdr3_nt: TGCAGCGTTGAACGGCGCGGGAGAGGGAATGAGCAGTTCTTC
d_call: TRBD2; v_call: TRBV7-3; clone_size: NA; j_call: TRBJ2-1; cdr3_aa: CASSLGTGLAGGSLSYNEQFF; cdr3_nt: TGTGCCAGCAGCTTAGGAACCGGACTAGCGGGAGGGTCCCTCTCCTACAATGAGCAGTTCTTC
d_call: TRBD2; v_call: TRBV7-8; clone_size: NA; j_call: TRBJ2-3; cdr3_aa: CASSLGGGRAGTDTQYF; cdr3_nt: TGTGCCAGCAGCTTAGGCGGCGGGAGGGCCGGGACAGATACGCAGTATTTT
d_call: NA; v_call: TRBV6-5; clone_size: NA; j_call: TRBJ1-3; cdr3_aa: CASSYGTGSGNTIYF; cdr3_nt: TGTGCCAGCAGTTACGGTACTGGCTCTGGAAACACCATATATTTT
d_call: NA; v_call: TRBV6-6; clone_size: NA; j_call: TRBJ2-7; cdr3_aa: CASSYGERTYEQYF; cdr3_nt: TGTGCCAGCAGTTACGGGGAGAGGACCTACGAGCAGTACTTC
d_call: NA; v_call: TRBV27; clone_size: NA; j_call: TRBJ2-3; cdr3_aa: CASSSLKPDTQYF; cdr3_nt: TGTGCCAGCAGTTCTCTGAAGCCAGATACGCAGTATTTT
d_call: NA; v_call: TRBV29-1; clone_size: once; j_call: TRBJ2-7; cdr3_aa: CSVGGDNSYEQYF; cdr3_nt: TGCAGCGTTGGGGGGGACAACTCCTACGAGCAGTACTTC